This is a list of T cell receptor beta chains from one sample in a study of CD8 T cells in ankylosing spondylitis. Each CDR3 protein gets one entry after TCRdb re-called the 5' RACE reads with MiXCR. This repertoire shows 200,000 to 300,000 distinct CDR3 sequences, about 10% found once; its top ten account for under 8%. The specimen was blood, either unsorted or a sorted T cell fraction (not recorded which). The receptors were gathered from a male donor with ankylosing spondylitis or in good health (not recorded which). Each CDR3 is given with its conserved first and last residue.

j_gene: TRBJ2-2
v_gene: TRBV5-1
CDR3aa: CASAPRNRVGGELFF

j_gene: TRBJ2-5
v_gene: TRBV3-1
CDR3aa: CASSQVGLVRKTQYF

j_gene: TRBJ2-5
v_gene: TRBV29-1
CDR3aa: CSVVLGETQYF

j_gene: TRBJ1-1
v_gene: TRBV20-1
CDR3aa: CSAREDPNTEAFF

j_gene: TRBJ1-2
v_gene: TRBV5-1
CDR3aa: CASSLNPGYNYGYTF

j_gene: TRBJ2-2
v_gene: TRBV28
CDR3aa: CASTESDFRTGELFF

j_gene: TRBJ2-7
v_gene: TRBV29-1
CDR3aa: CSVGTDFSLSYEQYF

j_gene: TRBJ2-7
v_gene: TRBV29-1
CDR3aa: CSGGEGVYEQYF

j_gene: TRBJ1-2
v_gene: TRBV4-1
CDR3aa: CASSQIVTSNYGYTF

j_gene: TRBJ1-5
v_gene: TRBV9
CDR3aa: CASSADDDQPQHF

j_gene: TRBJ1-4
v_gene: TRBV28
CDR3aa: CASSNTGGSEKLFF

j_gene: TRBJ1-1
v_gene: TRBV5-1
CDR3aa: CASSFGRGNTEAFF

j_gene: TRBJ2-5
v_gene: TRBV12-3/TRBV12-4
CDR3aa: CASSDVRGGTGKTQYF

j_gene: TRBJ1-3
v_gene: TRBV20-1
CDR3aa: CSASGESGNTIYF

j_gene: TRBJ1-5
v_gene: TRBV7-2
CDR3aa: CASSIATNQPQHF

j_gene: TRBJ2-7
v_gene: TRBV20-1
CDR3aa: CSAVPHGTSYEQYF

j_gene: TRBJ1-1
v_gene: TRBV29-1
CDR3aa: CSGALSLNTEAFF

j_gene: TRBJ2-5
v_gene: TRBV3-1
CDR3aa: CASSQGPGFPETQYF

j_gene: TRBJ2-3
v_gene: TRBV3-1
CDR3aa: CASSQLGPQYF

j_gene: TRBJ1-3
v_gene: TRBV5-1
CDR3aa: CASSTAGAGNTIYF

j_gene: TRBJ2-5
v_gene: TRBV28
CDR3aa: CASTTGRETQYF

j_gene: TRBJ2-1
v_gene: TRBV12-3/TRBV12-4
CDR3aa: CASSFASGGAVSYNEQFF

j_gene: TRBJ1-1
v_gene: TRBV7-9
CDR3aa: CASSFSWGRGTEAFF

j_gene: TRBJ2-1
v_gene: TRBV5-1
CDR3aa: CASRAGTSNEQFF

j_gene: TRBJ2-1
v_gene: TRBV28
CDR3aa: CASSPRDYQDEQFF

j_gene: TRBJ1-1
v_gene: TRBV4-1
CDR3aa: CASSRTVTFTTEAFF

j_gene: TRBJ1-5
v_gene: TRBV20-1
CDR3aa: CSATNRDRAGQPQHF

j_gene: TRBJ2-3
v_gene: TRBV10-3
CDR3aa: CAISVQGAFGTDTQYF

j_gene: TRBJ1-2
v_gene: TRBV6-5
CDR3aa: CASSYHRDRDYGYTF

j_gene: TRBJ1-1
v_gene: TRBV20-1
CDR3aa: CSARRGPAGPEAFF

j_gene: TRBJ2-1
v_gene: TRBV5-5
CDR3aa: CASSFGLRAGVKYNEQFF

j_gene: TRBJ2-7
v_gene: TRBV20-1
CDR3aa: CSAGKGEQYF

j_gene: TRBJ2-4
v_gene: TRBV5-1
CDR3aa: CASSLELAGVSKNIQYF

j_gene: TRBJ1-2
v_gene: TRBV24-1
CDR3aa: CATSDPDRVYGYTF

j_gene: TRBJ2-5
v_gene: TRBV6-2/TRBV6-3
CDR3aa: CASSRIRSQTQYF

j_gene: TRBJ1-1
v_gene: TRBV6-4
CDR3aa: CASRIDFTDTEAFF

j_gene: TRBJ2-1
v_gene: TRBV10-3
CDR3aa: CAIRPGTAGGEQFF

j_gene: TRBJ2-3
v_gene: TRBV27
CDR3aa: CASSPYGQDTQYF

j_gene: TRBJ1-5
v_gene: TRBV18
CDR3aa: CASTPGGGNQPQHF

j_gene: TRBJ2-7
v_gene: TRBV29-1
CDR3aa: CSVKLGTSVGEQYF

j_gene: TRBJ2-7
v_gene: TRBV6-5
CDR3aa: CASSYSIEPGSTYEQYF

j_gene: TRBJ2-7
v_gene: TRBV20-1
CDR3aa: CSALSGYEQYF

j_gene: TRBJ2-3
v_gene: TRBV12-3/TRBV12-4
CDR3aa: CASSLVGGQEDTQYF

j_gene: TRBJ2-2
v_gene: TRBV20-1
CDR3aa: CSASKGSGELFF

j_gene: TRBJ2-2
v_gene: TRBV14
CDR3aa: CASSQVPGKNTGELFF